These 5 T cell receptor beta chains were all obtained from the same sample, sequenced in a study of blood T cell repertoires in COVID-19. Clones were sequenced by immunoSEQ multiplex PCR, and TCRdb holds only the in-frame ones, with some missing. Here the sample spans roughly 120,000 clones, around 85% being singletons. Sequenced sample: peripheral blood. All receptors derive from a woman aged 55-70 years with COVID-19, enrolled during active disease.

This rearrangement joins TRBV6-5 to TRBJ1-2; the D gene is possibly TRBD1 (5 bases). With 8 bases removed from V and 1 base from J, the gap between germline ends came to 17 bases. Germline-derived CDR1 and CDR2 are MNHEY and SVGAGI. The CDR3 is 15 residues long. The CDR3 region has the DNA TGTGCCAGCCGGGGGGAGGTAACCATTAACTATGGCTACACCTTC. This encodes CASRGEVTINYGYTF.

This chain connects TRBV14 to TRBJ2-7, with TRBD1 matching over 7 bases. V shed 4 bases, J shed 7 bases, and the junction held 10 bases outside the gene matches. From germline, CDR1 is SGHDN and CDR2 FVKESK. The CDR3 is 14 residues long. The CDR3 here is CASSRRQGSVEQYF. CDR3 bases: TGTGCCAGCAGCCGAAGACAGGGCTCCGTTGAGCAGTACTTC.

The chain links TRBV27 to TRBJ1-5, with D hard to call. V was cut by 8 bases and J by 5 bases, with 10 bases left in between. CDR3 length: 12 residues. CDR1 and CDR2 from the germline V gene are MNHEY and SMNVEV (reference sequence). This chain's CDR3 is CASRTGYQPQHF. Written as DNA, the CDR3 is TGTGCCAGCCGGACGGGATATCAGCCCCAGCATTTT.

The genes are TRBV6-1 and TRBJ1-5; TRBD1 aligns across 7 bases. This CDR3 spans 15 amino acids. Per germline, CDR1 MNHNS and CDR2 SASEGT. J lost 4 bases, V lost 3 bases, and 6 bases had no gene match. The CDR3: CASSETDRSNQPQHF. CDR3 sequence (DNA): TGTGCCAGCAGTGAGACGGACAGGAGTAATCAGCCCCAGCATTTT.

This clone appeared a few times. CDR3 sequence reads: CASSQETHIENTEAFF. The CDR3 DNA follows: TGTGCCAGCAGCCAAGAGACTCACATCGAGAACACTGAAGCTTTCTTT. The genes are TRBV4-2 and TRBJ1-1, with D hard to call. Trimming took off 0 bases at V and 1 base at J, with 12 bases between the two ends. Germline-derived CDR1 and CDR2 are LGHNA and YNFKEQ. The CDR3 consists of 16 residues.